These 7 T cell receptor beta chains share one sample of origin, sequenced in a study of blood T cell repertoires in COVID-19. Sequencing used immunoSEQ multiplex PCR; TCRdb keeps in-frame clones, though not all of them. The table includes roughly 320,000 clones, around nine tenths detected once. The sample comprised peripheral blood. The receptors originated from a woman aged 25 to 39 with COVID-19, enrolled during active disease.

The chain is built from TRBV2 and TRBJ1-3, with D tentatively TRBD1 (5 bases). CDR1 is SNHLY, CDR2 FYNNEI, per germline. V was cut by 8 bases and J by 0 bases, with 11 bases left in between. The CDR3 length is 14 residues. CDR3 in DNA: TGTGCCAGCCGAACAGGATTCTCTGGAAACACCATATATTTT. Its translation: CASRTGFSGNTIYF.

V usage is TRBV18 and J usage is TRBJ2-7, with 8 bases fitting TRBD1. The CDR3 loop spans 14 amino acids. Trimming at V came to 6 bases and at J to 4 bases, leaving 8 bases not matched to a gene. CDR1 and CDR2 from the germline V gene are KGHSH and LQKENI. The CDR3 sequence is CASSGGQASYEQYF. CDR3 sequence (DNA): TGTGCCAGCTCGGGGGGACAGGCCTCGTACGAGCAGTACTTC.

V usage is TRBV29-1 and J usage is TRBJ2-5; 7 bases match TRBD2. The CDR3 sequence is 15 residues long. V was clipped by 2 bases and J by 4 bases; unmatched bases: 10. Germline V gives CDR1 SQVTM, CDR2 ANQGSEA. The CDR3 DNA sequence: TGCAGCGTTGAATTAGGGTCTAGCGGTCGAGAGACCCAGTACTTC. Translating it yields CSVELGSSGRETQYF.

This chain uses TRBV30 with TRBJ1-1; D call uncertain. Trimming cost V 5 bases and J 6 bases, with 7 bases left between them. CDR1 GTSNPN and CDR2 SVGIG come from the germline V gene (reference sequence). CDR3 length: 10 residues. This CDR3 reads CAWAGPEAFF. The CDR3 DNA is TGTGCCTGGGCGGGTCCTGAAGCTTTCTTT.

The chain combines TRBV6-1 with TRBJ1-2; D possibly corresponds to TRBD1 (5 bases). Between the trimmed V and J ends, which lost 1 base and 6 bases, there was a span of 18 bases. The V gene's germline CDR1 is MNHNS and CDR2 SASEGT. This CDR3 region has 16 residues. The CDR3 sequence is CASSEGGRLGPNGYTF. The CDR3 coding sequence is TGTGCCAGCAGTGAAGGAGGTCGTTTGGGGCCTAATGGCTACACCTTC.

This clone was seen at least ten times. The chain carries TRBV12-3 or TRBV12-4 and TRBJ2-4; no firm D call. The V gene lost 3 bases and the J gene lost 4 bases, with 7 bases spanning the gap. The CDR3 covers 13 residues. The CDR3 protein is CASSLGRKNIQYF. The CDR3 DNA reads TGTGCCAGCAGTTTGGGCAGAAAAAACATTCAGTACTTC.

This chain uses TRBV5-4 with TRBJ1-4; 9 nucleotides match TRBD1. The CDR3 is made up of 14 amino acids. J gave up 8 bases and V 5 bases, and 7 bases lay outside the gene matches. Per the germline V gene, CDR1 is SGHNT and CDR2 is YYREEE (reference sequence). The CDR3 protein is CASRTDRGAEKLFF. The CDR3 DNA is TGTGCCAGCAGGACGGACAGGGGAGCCGAAAAACTGTTTTTT. The full variable domain, with the rest looked up from reference TRBV5-4 and TRBJ1-4, is ETGVTQSPTHLIKTRGQQVTLRCSSQSGHNTVSWYQQALGQGPQFIFQYYREEENGRGNFPPRFSGLQFPNYSSELNVNALELDDSALYLCASRTDRGAEKLFFGSGTQLSVL.